These 5 T cell receptor beta chains came from one sample sequenced in a study of shared clonotypes between healthy human individuals. Clones were sequenced by immunoSEQ multiplex PCR, and TCRdb holds only the in-frame ones, with some missing. There are around 2.1 million clones in the sample; 93% occur only once, and roughly 1.7% lies in the top ten. Naive CD8 cells were CD45RO-negative, positively selected for CCR7, excluding terminally differentiated effector memory CD45RA+ cells. The sequenced material came from naive CD8+ T cells from PBMCs. These TCRs come from a man between 18 and 35 years old in good health. Some clones in this sample may be carry-over from other donors' samples.

The genes are TRBV5-5 and TRBJ2-5; D may match TRBD1 or TRBD2 (5 bases each). The CDR3 is made up of 14 amino acids. From germline, CDR1 is SGHKS and CDR2 YYEKEE (reference sequence). V was trimmed by 5 bases and J by 2 bases, leaving 13 bases between them. The CDR3 here is CASSSGTSQETQYF. The CDR3 DNA reads as TGTGCCAGCAGTTCCGGGACCTCACAAGAGACCCAGTACTTC.

The chain is built from TRBV6-5 and TRBJ2-1; D gene uncertain. Germline CDR1 is MNHEY and CDR2 is SVGAGI. The CDR3 has 13 amino acids. Trimming cost V 3 bases and J 7 bases, with 10 bases left between them. CDR3 loop: CASSYGRRNEQFF. In nucleotides, the CDR3 is TGTGCCAGCAGTTATGGGCGGCGGAATGAGCAGTTCTTC.

The chain employs TRBV5-6 and TRBJ2-2; D uncertain. The germline V gene encodes CDR1 SGHDT and CDR2 YYEEEE. The CDR3 is made up of 16 amino acids. V lost 2 bases to trimming and J lost 3 bases, with 14 bases between them. CDR3 DNA: TGTGCCAGCAGCTTAGGTTCGCAGGCATACACCGGGGAGCTGTTTTTT. Its protein product is CASSLGSQAYTGELFF.

This chain connects TRBV29-1 to TRBJ2-7, with 12 bases matching TRBD2. V trimming: 3 bases; J trimming: 5 bases; junction bases outside the gene matches: 2. This CDR3 is built from 13 residues. Germline-derived CDR1 and CDR2 are SQVTM and ANQGSEA. CDR3 loop: CSVEGLAGHEQYF. Written as DNA, the CDR3 is TGCAGCGTTGAGGGACTAGCGGGCCACGAGCAGTACTTC.

This clone was counted between two and nine times. V is TRBV30 and J is TRBJ1-1; possibly TRBD1 for D (5 bases). Germline assignment: CDR1 GTSNPN and CDR2 SVGIG (reference sequence). V was trimmed by 3 bases and J by 7 bases, leaving 21 bases between them. The CDR3 spans 15 residues. CDR3 amino acids: CAWSRRGFYSSEAFF. The CDR3 region has the DNA TGTGCCTGGAGCAGACGGGGCTTCTATTCTAGTGAAGCTTTCTTT.